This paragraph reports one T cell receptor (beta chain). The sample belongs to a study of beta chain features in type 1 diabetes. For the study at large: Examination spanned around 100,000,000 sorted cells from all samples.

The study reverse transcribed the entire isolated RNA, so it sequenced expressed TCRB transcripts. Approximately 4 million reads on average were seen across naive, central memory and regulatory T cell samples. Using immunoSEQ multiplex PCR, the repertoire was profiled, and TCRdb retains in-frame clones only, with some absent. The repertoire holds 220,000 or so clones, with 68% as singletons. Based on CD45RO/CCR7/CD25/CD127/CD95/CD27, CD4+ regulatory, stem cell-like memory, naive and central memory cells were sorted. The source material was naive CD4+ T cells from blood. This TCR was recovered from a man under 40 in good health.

As DNA, the CDR3 is TGTGCCAGCAGTCTAGGGGGCGAGCAGTACTTC. It is translated as CASSLGGEQYF. The chain couples TRBV2 to TRBJ2-7; tentative D call: TRBD1 (6 bases). The V end was cut by 5 bases, the J end by 6 bases, with 8 bases between. The CDR3 totals 11 residues. Germline CDR1 is SNHLY and CDR2 is FYNNEI.